The 27 T cell receptor beta chains below all came from one sample that was sequenced in a study of shared clonotypes between healthy human individuals. CD8 cells regarded as naive lacked CD45RO, were positively chosen for CCR7, and omitted terminally differentiated effector memory CD45RA+ cells. The table came from immunoSEQ multiplex PCR; TCRdb's copy has only in-frame clones and leaves some out. The sample includes about 820,000 clones, 92% of them seen just once. Sequencing was performed on naive CD8+ T cells sorted from blood. All receptors derive from a man aged 30 to 39 in good health.

The genes are TRBV29-1 and TRBJ2-1; 11 bases align to TRBD1. Per the germline V gene, CDR1 is SQVTM and CDR2 is ANQGSEA. Trimming cost V 3 bases and J 6 bases; bases outside gene matches: 4. The CDR3 has 14 amino acids. DNA for the CDR3: TGCAGCGTTGATGGGGGGACAGGGGGCAATGAGCAGTTCTTC. Its protein is CSVDGGTGGNEQFF.

J is TRBJ2-1 and V is TRBV29-1; possible D gene TRBD1, 6 bases. The length of the CDR3 is 12 residues. Trimming took off 6 bases at V and 4 bases at J, with 10 bases between the two ends. Germline V gene sequence: CDR1 SQVTM, CDR2 ANQGSEA. CDR3 loop: CSVNDRYNEQFF. In DNA form, the CDR3 reads TGCAGCGTGAACGACAGGTACAATGAGCAGTTCTTC.

The chain employs TRBV7-2 and TRBJ2-3; a weak D match, TRBD2 (5 bases). Germline V gene sequence: CDR1 SGHTA, CDR2 FQGNSA. This CDR3 is 13 amino acids long. Trimming shortened V by 2 bases and J by 5 bases, and 8 bases separated the two germline ends. The CDR3 bases are TGTGCCAGCAGCTTATTTCGGGAAGATACGCAGTATTTT. Its protein is CASSLFREDTQYF.

Points on this clone: This sequence is one base from a far larger clone and is likely a read error. Other DNA sequences in the same sample also yield this CDR3. V usage is TRBV20-1 and J usage is TRBJ1-3; D remains unclear. Per germline, CDR1 DFQATT and CDR2 SNEGSKA (reference sequence). V was trimmed by 6 bases and J by 9 bases, leaving 9 bases between them. The CDR3 consists of 10 residues. This CDR3 reads CSALGGTIYF. CDR3 DNA sequence: TGCAGTGCCCTTGGTGGCACCATATATTTT.

The rearrangement joins TRBV7-9 to TRBJ2-7, with 12 bases that match TRBD2. The germline gives CDR1 SEHNR, CDR2 FQNEAQ (reference sequence). V shed 1 base and J 6 bases; nucleotides not matched to a gene: 7. The CDR3 covers 16 residues. CDR3 region: CASSLVTSGRFVEQYF. The CDR3 nucleotides are TGTGCCAGCAGCTTAGTGACTAGCGGGAGATTTGTCGAGCAGTACTTC.

This chain uses TRBV28 with TRBJ2-7; possible D gene TRBD1, 6 bases. Trimming left V 3 bases short and J 3 bases short, with 15 bases between. The CDR3 contains 15 residues. Germline-derived CDR1 and CDR2 are MDHEN and SYDVKM. In DNA, the CDR3 is TGTGCCAGCAGTTTTTCGAGGGGGAGAAGCTACGAGCAGTACTTC. Amino acid sequence: CASSFSRGRSYEQYF.

The chain employs TRBV1 and TRBJ1-2; the table names TRBD1, a call not compared with the DNA. TRBV1 has pseudogene status. This CDR3 contains 16 residues. CDR3 nucleotide sequence: TGCACCAGCAGGCCTAGGGGTGTGCGAAAGACCTATGGCTACACCTTC. It yields the protein CTSRPRGVRKTYGYTF.

The chain recombines TRBV27 with TRBJ1-2; D is unclear. Germline V CDR1 and CDR2: MNHEY, SMNVEV (reference sequence). This CDR3 region has 14 residues. V gave up 3 bases and J gave up 2 bases, with 10 bases separating them. For the CDR3, the DNA is TGTGCCAGCAGTTTCGGGCCGGGGAACTATGGCTACACCTTC. This codes for CASSFGPGNYGYTF.

With regard to this clone: This sample also contains other DNA sequences that code for the same CDR3. The chain employs TRBV6-5 and TRBJ2-1; D is ambiguous. The germline CDR1 and CDR2 sequences are MNHEY and SVGAGI. CDR3 length: 12 amino acids. V was trimmed by 2 bases and J by 5 bases, leaving 4 bases between them. In DNA form, the CDR3 reads TGTGCCAGCAGTTACCAAAACAATGAGCAGTTCTTC. It specifies CASSYQNNEQFF.

V and J are TRBV6-1 and TRBJ1-5; 9 bases match TRBD1. Unmatched junction bases numbered 12, after V lost 9 bases and J lost 6 bases. CDR3 length: 15 amino acids. CDR1 and CDR2 (germline): MNHNS, SASEGT. The CDR3 nucleotides read TGTGCCAGTAGGGACAGGGTGGGGGGAAGTCAGCCCCAGCATTTT. Its protein is CASRDRVGGSQPQHF.

The gene calls are TRBV10-3 and TRBJ2-7, with D perhaps matching TRBD1 or TRBD2 (5 bases each). The CDR3 is 16 amino acids. Deletions cut 2 bases from V and 2 bases from J, with 16 bases between. Germline V CDR1 and CDR2: ENHRY, SYGVKD. The CDR3 loop reads CAISEPTTGLPYEQYF. CDR3 sequence (DNA): TGTGCCATCAGTGAGCCGACTACGGGGCTGCCCTACGAGCAGTACTTC.

The chain combines TRBV5-5 with TRBJ1-2; 8 positions match TRBD1. The CDR3 runs to 17 residues. J was trimmed by 2 bases and V by 6 bases; bases with no gene match: 15. In germline, CDR1 is SGHKS, CDR2 YYEKEE (reference sequence). CDR3 DNA: TGTGCCAGCAACGATGTGGGGACAGGATTATCAAACTATGGCTACACCTTC. Translating it yields CASNDVGTGLSNYGYTF.

The chain joins TRBV2 to TRBJ2-7; no firm D call. Germline V gives CDR1 SNHLY, CDR2 FYNNEI. CDR3 length: 15 residues. Between the trimmed V and J ends, which lost 0 bases and 0 bases, there was a span of 9 bases. This chain's CDR3 is CASSEAFENSYEQYF. As DNA, the CDR3 is TGTGCCAGCAGTGAAGCTTTTGAAAACTCCTACGAGCAGTACTTC.

The chain recombines TRBV10-3 with TRBJ2-7; TRBD2 matches at 11 bases. The trim removed 5 bases at V and 5 bases at J, leaving 5 bases unmatched. Germline V CDR1 and CDR2: ENHRY, SYGVKD. The CDR3 has 14 amino acids. CDR3 DNA sequence: TGTGCCATCAGTACTAGCGGGAGAATTGACGAGCAGTACTTC. It encodes CAISTSGRIDEQYF.

The rearrangement joins TRBV7-3 to TRBJ2-7; D unclear. Germline values: CDR1 SGHTA, CDR2 FQGTGA. The length of the CDR3 is 13 residues. V was pared by 5 bases and J by 4 bases, with 12 bases between. The CDR3 loop is CASSAFSGYEQYF. The CDR3 DNA reads TGTGCCAGCAGCGCGTTTTCGGGTTACGAGCAGTACTTC.

The rearrangement links TRBV7-2 to TRBJ2-5, with 9 bases lining up with TRBD2. Trimming at V came to 8 bases and at J to 2 bases, leaving 3 bases not matched to a gene. The CDR3 spans 13 residues. The V gene's germline CDR1 is SGHTA and CDR2 FQGNSA. CDR3 residues: CASGTSLQETQYF. Written as DNA, the CDR3 is TGTGCCAGCGGGACTAGCCTACAAGAGACCCAGTACTTC.

The chain joins TRBV15 to TRBJ1-2; D may be TRBD1 (5 bases). V was clipped by 5 bases and J by 4 bases, with 11 bases between them. CDR1 and CDR2 (germline): LNHNV, YYDKDF (reference sequence). CDR3 size: 13 residues. DNA of the CDR3: TGTGCCACCAGCTCTCAGACAGCCTATGGCTACACCTTC. Residues: CATSSQTAYGYTF. Using reference TRBV15 and TRBJ1-2 for the parts outside the CDR3, the full variable domain is DAMVIQNPRYQVTQFGKPVTLSCSQTLNHNVMYWYQQKSSQAPKLLFHYYDKDFNNEADTPDNFQSRRPNTSFCFLDIRSPGLGDTAMYLCATSSQTAYGYTFGSGTRLTVV.

The J gene is TRBJ1-1, the V gene TRBV6-5; no reliable D call. V was cut by 2 bases and J by 8 bases, with 12 bases left in between. The CDR3 is made up of 13 amino acids. In germline, CDR1 is MNHEY, CDR2 SVGAGI. CDR3 amino acids: CASSYVRVSEAFF. CDR3 in DNA: TGTGCCAGCAGTTACGTCCGGGTGTCGGAAGCTTTCTTT.

The chain links TRBV29-1 to TRBJ2-1; 13 positions agree with TRBD2. This CDR3 is 18 amino acids long. Trimming took 0 bases from V and 7 from J; bases not matched to a gene: 12. CDR1 and CDR2 (germline): SQVTM, ANQGSEA. The CDR3 nucleotides read TGCAGCGTTGAAGAACGAGGCCGGACTAGCGGGAGTTTGAATGAGCAGTTCTTC. Translation gives CSVEERGRTSGSLNEQFF.

The CDR3 loop reads CASSQDRKETQYF. The CDR3 DNA reads as TGTGCCAGCAGCCAGGACAGAAAAGAGACCCAGTACTTC. The chain couples TRBV5-4 to TRBJ2-5; tentative D call: TRBD1 (6 bases). The germline CDR1 and CDR2 sequences are SGHNT and YYREEE (reference sequence). The CDR3 is made up of 13 amino acids. V dropped 4 bases and J dropped 3 bases, with 10 bases sitting between them.

The rearrangement uses TRBV27 and TRBJ2-1; 14 bases line up with TRBD2. Germline V CDR1 and CDR2: MNHEY, SMNVEV (reference sequence). V lost 4 bases and J lost 8; bases outside the gene matches: 7. The CDR3 totals 16 residues. CDR3 region: CASSWGLAGDRDEQFF. Here the CDR3 DNA reads TGTGCCAGCAGTTGGGGACTAGCGGGAGACCGGGATGAGCAGTTCTTC.

The V call is TRBV19, the J call TRBJ2-7; 7 nucleotides line up with TRBD1. Germline values: CDR1 LNHDA, CDR2 SQIVND (reference sequence). V shed 3 bases, J shed 2 bases, and the junction held 10 bases outside the gene matches. The CDR3 extends over 16 amino acids. Here the CDR3 DNA reads TGTGCCAGTAGTATGACAGGGAGTACGCTTCCCTACGAGCAGTACTTC. As protein: CASSMTGSTLPYEQYF.

The chain carries TRBV6-1 and TRBJ2-7; D unclear. V lost 1 base, J lost 9 bases, and 10 bases lay in between. The CDR3 sequence is 12 residues long. Germline CDR1 MNHNS, CDR2 SASEGT. The CDR3 DNA sequence: TGTGCCAGCAGTGAAGAAAGGATCGGGCAGTACTTC. Translation: CASSEERIGQYF.

The chain combines TRBV7-2 with TRBJ2-7, with D maybe TRBD2 (6 bases). The V end lost 4 bases, the J end lost 6 bases, and 10 bases lay between the germline ends. Germline-derived CDR1 and CDR2 are SGHTA and FQGNSA. The CDR3 sequence is 12 residues long. The CDR3: CASSSGLLEQYF. CDR3 coding DNA: TGTGCCAGCAGCTCTGGACTACTCGAGCAGTACTTC.

The chain is built from TRBV7-9 and TRBJ2-7; 8 bases map to TRBD1. Losses at the gene ends were 4 bases for V and 2 bases for J; bases not matched to a gene: 13. From germline, CDR1 is SEHNR and CDR2 FQNEAQ (reference sequence). The length of the CDR3 is 17 residues. The CDR3 nucleotides are TGTGCCAGCAGCTCGGCCGGGACAGGCAGCCAAGCCTACGAGCAGTACTTC. This translates into CASSSAGTGSQAYEQYF. The whole variable domain, filled in from reference TRBV7-9 and TRBJ2-7, reads DTGVSQNPRHKITKRGQNVTFRCDPISEHNRLYWYRQTLGQGPEFLTYFQNEAQLEKSRLLSDRFSAERPKGSFSTLEIQRTEQGDSAMYLCASSSAGTGSQAYEQYFGPGTRLTVT.

J is TRBJ2-7 and V is TRBV27; 10 bases fit TRBD1. In germline, CDR1 is MNHEY, CDR2 SMNVEV (reference sequence). With V trimmed by 6 bases and J by 5 bases, 7 bases remained unmatched. The CDR3 loop spans 14 amino acids. CDR3 DNA: TGTGCCAGCAGCATTTCAGGGACAGGGGACGAGCAGTACTTC. It is translated as CASSISGTGDEQYF.

This sequence joins TRBV7-2 and TRBJ1-5; 9 bases align to TRBD1. The CDR3 length is 16 residues. CDR1 and CDR2 (germline): SGHTA, FQGNSA. Trimming took 1 base from V and 3 from J; bases not matched to a gene: 4. The CDR3 region is CASSLVGQGFNQPQHF. The CDR3 bases are TGTGCCAGCAGCTTAGTGGGACAGGGCTTCAATCAGCCCCAGCATTTT.